This TCR beta chain was recovered during a study of brain metastases from non-small cell lung cancer. General observations from the study: Expanded T-cell clones appeared in more than 60% of brain metastases over primaries. Brain metastases had lower T-cell infiltration than primary tumors. TCR repertoires overlapped largely between brain metastases and matched primaries.

The V segment lost 3 bases and the J segment 4 bases; nucleotides outside the gene matches: 4. CDR1 and CDR2 (germline): LGHDT, YNNKEL (reference sequence). The CDR3 loop spans 16 amino acids. Regarding this clone: What it recognizes is unknown. This same CDR3 is encoded by further DNA sequences in the sample.

Produced via immunoSEQ multiplex PCR; TCRdb's table is partial and in-frame only. Here the sample spans 14,000 to 15,000 clones, around four fifths being singletons. The sequence came from a donor aged 40 or older with non-small cell lung cancer. This chain uses TRBV3-1 (or the pseudogene TRBV3-2) with TRBJ2-5, with 14 bases that match TRBD2. Sequencing used primary lung tumor tissue. CDR3: CASSHRGTSGGETQYF. In DNA, the CDR3 is TGTGCCAGCAGCCATAGAGGGACTAGCGGGGGAGAGACCCAGTACTTC.